The clone carrying this T cell receptor beta chain has only a few counts. Its antigen is currently unknown. This sample is drawn from a study of response to subunit inactivated influenza vaccine. One entry per CDR3 protein results from TCRdb running MiXCR on the RT-PCR reads. This table has a few hundred thousand distinct CDR3 sequences, around a fifth appearing once. Findings and limits, study-wide: The authors suggested that every seasonal influenza vaccination recruits few new T cells.

Germline CDR1 is LNHDA and CDR2 is SQIVND (reference sequence). Trimming took 2 bases from V and 2 from J; bases not matched to a gene: 5. The length of the CDR3 is 16 residues. The chain employs TRBV19 and TRBJ1-5; TRBD1 agrees at 8 bases. The source was PBMCs from blood, collected approximately 20 months after vaccination. The clonotype comes from a man between 50 and 70 years old who received an inactivated influenza vaccine. The CDR3 DNA sequence: TGTGCCAGTAGTATAATCTCAGGGGGCGGCAATCAGCCCCAGCATTTT. It yields the protein CASSIISGGGNQPQHF.